This TCR beta chain was identified during a study of blood T cells in healthy people across ages. The V gene end was trimmed by 4 bases and the J gene end by 0 bases; junction bases not matched to a gene: 9. Germline assignment: CDR1 MDHEN and CDR2 SYDVKM. This CDR3 region has 18 residues. Combining a sample-barcoded 5' primer with a J-beta primer mix, a second PCR ran for 7 to 11 cycles. TCRdb used MiXCR to reprocess the 5' RACE reads, holding one entry per CDR3 protein. The profile shows more than 650,000 distinct CDR3 sequences, about a fifth of them singletons. Comment on this clonotype: Antigen unknown.

Healthy Caucasian individuals from Russia aged about 6 to 90 served as donors. General study results and limits: The authors considered diversity estimates from one million T cells to be underestimates. In these data, TCR beta diversity tracked strongly with naive T cell percentage. In older individuals, TCR beta diversity per million T cells was lower, falling roughly linearly with age.

The J gene is TRBJ2-1, the V gene TRBV28, with TRBD2 matching 10 bases. This sequence was found in a man in his 70s in good health. Sample: blood. Here the CDR3 reads CASSSASGGLGSYNEQFF. The CDR3 DNA sequence: TGTGCCAGCAGTTCGGCTAGCGGGGGCTTGGGCTCCTACAATGAGCAGTTCTTC.